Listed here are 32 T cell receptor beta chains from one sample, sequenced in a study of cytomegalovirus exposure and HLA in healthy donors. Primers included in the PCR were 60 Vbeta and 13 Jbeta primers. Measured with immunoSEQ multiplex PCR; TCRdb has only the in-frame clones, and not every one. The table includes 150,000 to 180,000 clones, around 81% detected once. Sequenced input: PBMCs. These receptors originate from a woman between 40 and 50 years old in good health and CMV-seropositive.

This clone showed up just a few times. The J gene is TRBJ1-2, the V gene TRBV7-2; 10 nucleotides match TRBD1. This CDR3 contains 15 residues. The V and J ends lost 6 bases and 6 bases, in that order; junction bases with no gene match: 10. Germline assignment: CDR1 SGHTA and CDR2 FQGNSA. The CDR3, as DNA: TGTGCCAGCAGAAAAAAGGGACAGGGGCTTGATGGCTACACCTTC. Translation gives CASRKKGQGLDGYTF.

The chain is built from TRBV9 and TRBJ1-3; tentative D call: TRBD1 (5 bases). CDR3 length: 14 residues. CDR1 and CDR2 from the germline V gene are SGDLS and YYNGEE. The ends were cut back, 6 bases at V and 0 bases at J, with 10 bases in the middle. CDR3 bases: TGTGCCAGCAAAGGAGGGACCTCTGGAAACACCATATATTTT. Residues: CASKGGTSGNTIYF.

The CDR3: CAIGRGLGTDTQYF. CDR3 in DNA: TGTGCCATCGGAAGGGGGCTAGGCACAGATACGCAGTATTTT. The V and J genes are TRBV10-3 and TRBJ2-3, with 7 nucleotides matching TRBD1. The CDR3 is 14 amino acids. Germline V lookup: CDR1 ENHRY, CDR2 SYGVKD. V shed 8 bases and J 1 base; nucleotides not matched to a gene: 6.

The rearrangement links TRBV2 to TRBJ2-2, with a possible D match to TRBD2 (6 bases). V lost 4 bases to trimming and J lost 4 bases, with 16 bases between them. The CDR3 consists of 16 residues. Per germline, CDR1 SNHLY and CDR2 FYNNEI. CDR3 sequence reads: CASSGPLEGLTGELFF. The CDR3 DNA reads TGTGCCAGCAGTGGGCCCCTGGAGGGCCTCACCGGGGAGCTGTTTTTT.

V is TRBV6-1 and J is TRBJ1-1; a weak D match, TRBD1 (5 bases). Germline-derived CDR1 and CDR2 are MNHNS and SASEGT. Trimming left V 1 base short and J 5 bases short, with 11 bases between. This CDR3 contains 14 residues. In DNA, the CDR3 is TGTGCCAGCAGTGAAGTGGATAGGGGTACTGAAGCTTTCTTT. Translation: CASSEVDRGTEAFF.

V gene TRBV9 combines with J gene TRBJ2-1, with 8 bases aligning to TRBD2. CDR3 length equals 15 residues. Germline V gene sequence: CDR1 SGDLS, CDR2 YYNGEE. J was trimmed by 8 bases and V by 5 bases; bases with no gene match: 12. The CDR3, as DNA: TGTGCCAGCAGTTCAGCGGGAGCCCAAGTCGATGAGCAGTTCTTC. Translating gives CASSSAGAQVDEQFF.

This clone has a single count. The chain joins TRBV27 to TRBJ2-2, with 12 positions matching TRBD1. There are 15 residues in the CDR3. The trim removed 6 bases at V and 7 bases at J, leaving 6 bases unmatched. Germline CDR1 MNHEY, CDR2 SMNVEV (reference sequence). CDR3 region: CASRGQGAGGGELFF. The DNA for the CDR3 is TGTGCCAGCAGGGGACAGGGGGCCGGGGGCGGGGAGCTGTTTTTT.

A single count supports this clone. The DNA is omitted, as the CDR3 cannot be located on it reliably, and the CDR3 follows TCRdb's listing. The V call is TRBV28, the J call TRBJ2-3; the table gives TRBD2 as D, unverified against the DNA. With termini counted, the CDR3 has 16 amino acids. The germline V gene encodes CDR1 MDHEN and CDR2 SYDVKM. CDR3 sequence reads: CASSWGGVAGGSKKYF.

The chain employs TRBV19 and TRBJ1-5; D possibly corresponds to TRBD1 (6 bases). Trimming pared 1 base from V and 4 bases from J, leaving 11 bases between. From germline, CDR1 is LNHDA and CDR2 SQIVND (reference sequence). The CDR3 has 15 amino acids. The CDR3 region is CASSIGPQGNQPQHF. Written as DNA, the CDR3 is TGTGCCAGTAGTATAGGCCCTCAGGGGAATCAGCCCCAGCATTTT.

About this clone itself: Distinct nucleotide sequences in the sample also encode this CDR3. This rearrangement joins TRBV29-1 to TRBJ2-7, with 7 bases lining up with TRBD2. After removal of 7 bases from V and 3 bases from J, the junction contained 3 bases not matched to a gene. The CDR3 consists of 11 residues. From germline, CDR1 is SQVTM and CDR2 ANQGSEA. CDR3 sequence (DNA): TGCAGCGGTGCGGGGGACTACGAGCAGTACTTC. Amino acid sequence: CSGAGDYEQYF.

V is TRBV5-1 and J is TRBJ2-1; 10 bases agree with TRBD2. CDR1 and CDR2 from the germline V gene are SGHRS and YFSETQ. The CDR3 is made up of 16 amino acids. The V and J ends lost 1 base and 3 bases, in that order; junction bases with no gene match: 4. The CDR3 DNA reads TGCGCCAGCAGCTTGACTAGCGGGATGAACTACAATGAGCAGTTCTTC. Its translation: CASSLTSGMNYNEQFF. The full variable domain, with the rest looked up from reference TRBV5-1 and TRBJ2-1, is KAGVTQTPRYLIKTRGQQVTLSCSPISGHRSVSWYQQTPGQGLQFLFEYFSETQRNKGNFPGRFSGRQFSNSRSEMNVSTLELGDSALYLCASSLTSGMNYNEQFFGPGTRLTVL.

Here the CDR3 reads CASSYGQGAEQFF. The CDR3 coding sequence is TGTGCCAGCAGTTATGGACAGGGGGCTGAGCAGTTCTTC. The chain employs TRBV27 and TRBJ2-1; 11 bases agree with TRBD1. There are 13 residues in the CDR3. Trimming cost V 4 bases and J 9 bases; bases outside gene matches: 2. Germline V CDR1 and CDR2: MNHEY, SMNVEV (reference sequence).

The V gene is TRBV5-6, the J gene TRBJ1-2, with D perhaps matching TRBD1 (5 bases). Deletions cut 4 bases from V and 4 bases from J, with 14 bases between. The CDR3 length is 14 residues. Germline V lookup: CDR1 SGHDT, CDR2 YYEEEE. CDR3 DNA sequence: TGTGCCAGCAGCCGAAGGGGTCCCAGCTATGGCTACACCTTC. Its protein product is CASSRRGPSYGYTF.

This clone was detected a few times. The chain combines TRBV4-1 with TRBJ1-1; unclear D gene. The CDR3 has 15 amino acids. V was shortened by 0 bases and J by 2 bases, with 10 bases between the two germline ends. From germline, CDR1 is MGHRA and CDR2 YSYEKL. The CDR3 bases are TGCGCCAGCAGCCAAGATCGGTCGACTAACACTGAAGCTTTCTTT. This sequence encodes CASSQDRSTNTEAFF.

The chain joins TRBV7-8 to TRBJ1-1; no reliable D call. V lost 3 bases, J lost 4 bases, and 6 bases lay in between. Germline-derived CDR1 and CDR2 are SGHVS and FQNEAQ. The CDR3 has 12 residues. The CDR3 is CASSLGLTEAFF. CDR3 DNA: TGTGCCAGCAGCTTGGGCCTCACTGAAGCTTTCTTT.

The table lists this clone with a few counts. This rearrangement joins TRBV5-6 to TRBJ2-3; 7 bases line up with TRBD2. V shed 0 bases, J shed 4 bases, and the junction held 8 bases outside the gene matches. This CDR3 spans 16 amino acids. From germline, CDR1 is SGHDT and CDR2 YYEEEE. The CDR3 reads CASSLASAGAADTQYF. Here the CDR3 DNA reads TGTGCCAGCAGCTTGGCCTCGGCGGGAGCTGCAGATACGCAGTATTTT.

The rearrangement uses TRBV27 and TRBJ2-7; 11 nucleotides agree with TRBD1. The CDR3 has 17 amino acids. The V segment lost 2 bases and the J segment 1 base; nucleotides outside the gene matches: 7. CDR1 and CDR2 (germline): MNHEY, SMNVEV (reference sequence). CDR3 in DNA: TGTGCCAGCAGTTTACTAGGACAGGGGGCAGGATCCTACGAGCAGTACTTC. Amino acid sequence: CASSLLGQGAGSYEQYF.

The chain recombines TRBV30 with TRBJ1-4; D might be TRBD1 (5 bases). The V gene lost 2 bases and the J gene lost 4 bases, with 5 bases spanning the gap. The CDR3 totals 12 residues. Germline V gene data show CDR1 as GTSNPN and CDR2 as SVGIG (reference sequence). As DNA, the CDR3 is TGTGCCTGGAGTAGGGGTAATGAAAAACTGTTTTTT. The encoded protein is CAWSRGNEKLFF.

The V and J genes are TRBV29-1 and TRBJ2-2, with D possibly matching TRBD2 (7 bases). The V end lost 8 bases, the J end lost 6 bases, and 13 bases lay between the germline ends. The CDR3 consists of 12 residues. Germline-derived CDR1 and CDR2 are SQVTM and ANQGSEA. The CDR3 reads CSSGEGAGELFF. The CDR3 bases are TGCAGCTCGGGGGAGGGGGCCGGGGAGCTGTTTTTT.

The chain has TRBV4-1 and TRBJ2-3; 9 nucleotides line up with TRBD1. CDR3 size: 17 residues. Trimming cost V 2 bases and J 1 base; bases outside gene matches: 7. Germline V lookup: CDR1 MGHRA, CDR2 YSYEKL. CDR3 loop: CASSQRSDRGGTDTQYF. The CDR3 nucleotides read TGCGCCAGCAGCCAAAGGTCGGACAGGGGAGGCACAGATACGCAGTATTTT.

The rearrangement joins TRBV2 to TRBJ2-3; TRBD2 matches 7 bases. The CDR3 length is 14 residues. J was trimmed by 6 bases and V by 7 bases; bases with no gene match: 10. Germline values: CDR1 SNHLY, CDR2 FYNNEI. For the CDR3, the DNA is TGTGCCAGCACCTTAGGGCTAGCGGTTGATACGCAGTATTTT. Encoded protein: CASTLGLAVDTQYF.

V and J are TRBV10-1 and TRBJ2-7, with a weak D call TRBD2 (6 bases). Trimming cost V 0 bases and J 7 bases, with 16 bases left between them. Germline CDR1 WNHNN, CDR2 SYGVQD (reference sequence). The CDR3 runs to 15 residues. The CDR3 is CASSESVRGNQEQYF. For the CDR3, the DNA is TGCGCCAGCAGTGAGTCCGTGCGGGGAAACCAGGAGCAGTACTTC.

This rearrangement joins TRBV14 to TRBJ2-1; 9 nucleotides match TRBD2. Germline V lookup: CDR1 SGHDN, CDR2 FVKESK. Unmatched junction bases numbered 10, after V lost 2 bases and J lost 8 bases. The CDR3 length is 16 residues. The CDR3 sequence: CASSQRLSGSFYEQFF. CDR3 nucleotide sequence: TGTGCCAGCAGCCAACGCCTTAGCGGGAGCTTCTATGAGCAGTTCTTC.

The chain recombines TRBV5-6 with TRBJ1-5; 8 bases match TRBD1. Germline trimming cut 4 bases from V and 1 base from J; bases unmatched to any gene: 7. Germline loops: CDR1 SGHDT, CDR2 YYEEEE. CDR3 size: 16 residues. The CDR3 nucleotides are TGTGCCAGCAGCCTTTACGACAGGGGCAGCAATCAGCCCCAGCATTTT. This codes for CASSLYDRGSNQPQHF. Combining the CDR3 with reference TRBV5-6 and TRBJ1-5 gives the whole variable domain DAGVTQSPTHLIKTRGQQVTLRCSPKSGHDTVSWYQQALGQGPQFIFQYYEEEERQRGNFPDRFSGHQFPNYSSELNVNALLLGDSALYLCASSLYDRGSNQPQHFGDGTRLSIL.

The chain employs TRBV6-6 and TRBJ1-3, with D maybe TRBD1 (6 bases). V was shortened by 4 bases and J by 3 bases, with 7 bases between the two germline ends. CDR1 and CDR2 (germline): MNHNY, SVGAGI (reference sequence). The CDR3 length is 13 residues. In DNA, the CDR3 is TGTGCCAGCAGTTGGACAGATGGAAACACCATATATTTT. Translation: CASSWTDGNTIYF.

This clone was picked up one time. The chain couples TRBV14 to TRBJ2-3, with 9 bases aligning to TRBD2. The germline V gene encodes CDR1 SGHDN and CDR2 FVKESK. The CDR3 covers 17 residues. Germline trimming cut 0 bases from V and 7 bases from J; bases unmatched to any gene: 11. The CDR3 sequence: CASSQDGKGLAVNTQYF. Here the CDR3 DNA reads TGTGCCAGCAGCCAAGATGGCAAGGGACTAGCAGTTAATACGCAGTATTTT.

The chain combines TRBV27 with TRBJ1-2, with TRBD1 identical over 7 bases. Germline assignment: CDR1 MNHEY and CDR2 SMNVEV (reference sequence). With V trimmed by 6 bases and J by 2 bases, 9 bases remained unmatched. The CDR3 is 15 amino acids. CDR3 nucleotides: TGTGCCAGCAGCGCCTTGCAGACAGGGAACTATGGCTACACCTTC. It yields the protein CASSALQTGNYGYTF.

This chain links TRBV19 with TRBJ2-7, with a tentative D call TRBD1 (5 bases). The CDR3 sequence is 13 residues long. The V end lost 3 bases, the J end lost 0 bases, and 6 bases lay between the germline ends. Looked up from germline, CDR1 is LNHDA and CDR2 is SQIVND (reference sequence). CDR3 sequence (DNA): TGTGCCAGTAGTATTCAGGGCTCCTACGAGCAGTACTTC. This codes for CASSIQGSYEQYF.

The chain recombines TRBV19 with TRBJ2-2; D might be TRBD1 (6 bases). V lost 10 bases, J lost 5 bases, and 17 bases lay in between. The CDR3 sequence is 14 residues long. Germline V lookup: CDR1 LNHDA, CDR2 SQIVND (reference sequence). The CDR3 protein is CATGGRGLTGELFF. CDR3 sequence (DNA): TGTGCCACGGGTGGCAGGGGCCTAACCGGGGAGCTGTTTTTT.

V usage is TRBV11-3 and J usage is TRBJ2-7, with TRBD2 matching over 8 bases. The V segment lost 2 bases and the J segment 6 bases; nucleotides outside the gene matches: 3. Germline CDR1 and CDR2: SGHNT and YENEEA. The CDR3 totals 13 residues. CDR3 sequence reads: CASSLSGSLEQYF. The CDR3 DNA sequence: TGTGCCAGCAGCTTAAGCGGGAGCCTCGAGCAGTACTTC.

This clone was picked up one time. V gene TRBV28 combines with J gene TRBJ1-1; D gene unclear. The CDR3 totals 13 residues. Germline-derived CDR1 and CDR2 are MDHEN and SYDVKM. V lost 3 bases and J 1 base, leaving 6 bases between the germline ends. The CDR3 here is CASSFPRNTEAFF. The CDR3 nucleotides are TGTGCCAGCAGTTTTCCCAGGAACACTGAAGCTTTCTTT.

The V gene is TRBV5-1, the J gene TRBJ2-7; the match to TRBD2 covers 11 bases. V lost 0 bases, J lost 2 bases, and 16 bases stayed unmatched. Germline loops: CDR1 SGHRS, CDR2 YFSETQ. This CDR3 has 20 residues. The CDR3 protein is CASSLGPLILAGGGAYEQYF. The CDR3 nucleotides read TGCGCCAGCAGCTTGGGCCCCCTGATTCTAGCGGGAGGAGGGGCCTACGAGCAGTACTTC.